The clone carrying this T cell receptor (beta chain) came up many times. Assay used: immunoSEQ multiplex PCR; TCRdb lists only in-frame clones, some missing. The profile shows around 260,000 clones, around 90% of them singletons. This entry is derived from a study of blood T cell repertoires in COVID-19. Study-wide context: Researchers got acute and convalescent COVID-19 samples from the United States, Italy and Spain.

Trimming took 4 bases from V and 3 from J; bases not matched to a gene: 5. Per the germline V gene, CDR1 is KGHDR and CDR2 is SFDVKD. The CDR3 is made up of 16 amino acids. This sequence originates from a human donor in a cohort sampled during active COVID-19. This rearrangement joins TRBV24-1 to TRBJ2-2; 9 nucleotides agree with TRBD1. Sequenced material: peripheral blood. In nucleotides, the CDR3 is TGTGCCACCAGTGACCCGGGACAGGGAGACACCGGGGAGCTGTTTTTT. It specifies CATSDPGQGDTGELFF.